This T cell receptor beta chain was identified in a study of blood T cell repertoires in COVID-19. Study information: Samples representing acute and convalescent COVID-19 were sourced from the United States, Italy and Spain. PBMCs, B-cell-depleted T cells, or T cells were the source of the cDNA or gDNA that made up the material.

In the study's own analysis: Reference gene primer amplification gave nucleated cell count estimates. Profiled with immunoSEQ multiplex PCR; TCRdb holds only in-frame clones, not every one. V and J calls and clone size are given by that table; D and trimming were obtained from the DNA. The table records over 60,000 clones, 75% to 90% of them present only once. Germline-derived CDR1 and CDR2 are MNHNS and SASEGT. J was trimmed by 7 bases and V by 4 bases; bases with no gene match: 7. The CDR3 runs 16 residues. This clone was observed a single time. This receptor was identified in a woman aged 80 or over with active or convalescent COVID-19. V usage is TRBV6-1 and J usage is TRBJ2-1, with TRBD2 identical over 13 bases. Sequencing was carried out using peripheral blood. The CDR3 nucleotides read TGTGCCAGCAGTGTTACTAGCGGGGGGGCTATTAATGAGCAGTTCTTC. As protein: CASSVTSGGAINEQFF.